These 21 T cell receptor beta chains originate from one sample sequenced in a study of spatial heterogeneity in lung cancer. Notes on the study in general: Tracking of tumor mutation counts was seen in expanded intratumoral alpha and beta TCR counts.

These receptors have no identified antigens. TCRdb re-analysed the 5' RACE reads in MiXCR, keeping a single row per CDR3 protein. The data contain around 3,600 distinct CDR3 sequences, 13% of them singletons. Time point: sample taken at primary tumor resection. The source material was lung tumor tissue, sampled at surgery. The receptors come from a female donor with early-stage non-small cell lung cancer.

By proportion, this clonotype is medium-sized. The V call is TRBV11-2, the J call TRBJ2-1; D may be TRBD2 (5 bases). There are 14 residues in the CDR3. With 0 bases removed from V and 5 bases from J, the gap between germline ends came to 8 bases. Germline V gene sequence: CDR1 SGHAT, CDR2 FQNNGV. The CDR3 DNA reads as TGTGCCAGCAGCTTAGATCTGGGAGACAATGAGCAGTTCTTC. Protein sequence: CASSLDLGDNEQFF.

By share of the sample, this clonotype is medium-sized. This chain's CDR3 is CATSRGLAQETQYF. As DNA, the CDR3 is TGTGCCACCAGCAGAGGACTAGCGCAAGAGACCCAGTACTTC. This chain connects TRBV15 to TRBJ2-5; 8 bases fit TRBD2. The CDR3 contains 14 residues. J was trimmed by 2 bases and V by 1 base; bases with no gene match: 0. The germline CDR1 and CDR2 sequences are LNHNV and YYDKDF (reference sequence).

Within the sample, this clonotype is medium-sized. The gene calls are TRBV3-1 and TRBJ2-6; D may be TRBD1 (6 bases). Trimming removed 5 bases at V and 2 bases at J, with 10 bases between. CDR1 and CDR2 (germline): LGHDT, YNNKEL (reference sequence). The CDR3 loop spans 15 amino acids. The CDR3 DNA reads TGTGCCAGCAGCGAGAGGGGGACTGGGGCCAACGTCCTGACTTTC. It codes for CASSERGTGANVLTF.

This clonotype was seen more than once but under ten times. The V and J genes are TRBV7-2 and TRBJ1-2; no clear D. The CDR3 totals 13 residues. CDR1 and CDR2 (germline): SGHTA, FQGNSA. Trimming shortened V by 7 bases and J by 5 bases, and 14 bases separated the two germline ends. CDR3 loop: CASTPNPAYGYTF. The CDR3 nucleotides are TGTGCCAGCACCCCCAATCCCGCGTATGGCTACACCTTC.

Judged by abundance, this clonotype is medium-sized. The chain uses TRBV7-2 and TRBJ2-3, with TRBD2 matching over 14 bases. J lost 1 base, V lost 8 bases, and 14 bases had no gene match. Germline V lookup: CDR1 SGHTA, CDR2 FQGNSA. The CDR3 is made up of 19 amino acids. The CDR3 loop is CASLVGTSGRFPGTDTQYF. CDR3 in DNA: TGTGCCAGCCTGGTCGGGACTAGCGGGAGATTCCCTGGCACAGATACGCAGTATTTT.

This clonotype was detected a few times. The chain employs TRBV25-1 and TRBJ2-1; maybe TRBD1 (5 bases). The CDR3 consists of 15 residues. Trimming removed 5 bases at V and 0 bases at J, with 11 bases between. Germline V lookup: CDR1 MGHDK, CDR2 SYGVNS. The CDR3 DNA reads as TGTGCCAGCAGTACACAGGTCCGCTCCTACAATGAGCAGTTCTTC. Encoded protein: CASSTQVRSYNEQFF.

By frequency in the sample, this clonotype is medium-sized. This chain links TRBV11-2 with TRBJ1-1; 8 nucleotides align to TRBD1. Losses at the gene ends were 5 bases for V and 3 bases for J; bases not matched to a gene: 2. The length of the CDR3 is 13 residues. Germline V gene data show CDR1 as SGHAT and CDR2 as FQNNGV. CDR3 protein: CASSEQGDTEAFF. The CDR3, as DNA: TGTGCCAGCAGCGAACAGGGGGACACTGAAGCTTTCTTT.

This clonotype is termed medium-sized. CDR3 sequence (DNA): TGTGCCAGCAGCCAAGCAGATGTTACGCAGTATTTT. Protein sequence: CASSQADVTQYF. The chain has TRBV14 and TRBJ2-3; D remains unclear. V gave up 1 base and J gave up 8 bases, with 7 bases separating them. The CDR3 is 12 amino acids. Per germline, CDR1 SGHDN and CDR2 FVKESK. Using reference TRBV14 and TRBJ2-3 for the parts outside the CDR3, the full variable domain is EAGVTQFPSHSVIEKGQTVTLRCDPISGHDNLYWYRRVMGKEIKFLLHFVKESKQDESGMPNNRFLAERTGGTYSTLKVQPAELEDSGVYFCASSQADVTQYFGPGTRLTVL.

Within the sample, this clonotype is medium-sized. The V and J genes are TRBV6-6 and TRBJ1-1; TRBD1 agrees at 8 bases. The CDR3 has 15 amino acids. J was trimmed by 7 bases and V by 6 bases; bases with no gene match: 13. Per the germline V gene, CDR1 is MNHNY and CDR2 is SVGAGI (reference sequence). The CDR3 spells CASRHNRGAPLEAFF. The CDR3 DNA reads TGTGCCAGCAGGCACAACAGGGGGGCGCCACTTGAAGCTTTCTTT.

This clonotype was counted many times. The chain uses TRBV5-6 and TRBJ2-6, with 9 bases matching TRBD1. The CDR3 is made up of 18 amino acids. Per germline, CDR1 SGHDT and CDR2 YYEEEE. V dropped 4 bases and J dropped 1; count of bases not matched to a gene: 9. For the CDR3, the DNA is TGTGCCAGCAGCGCCATGGGACAGGGAGTGTCTGGGGCCAACGTCCTGACTTTC. Translation gives CASSAMGQGVSGANVLTF.

This clonotype was counted ten times or more. The chain uses TRBV4-3 and TRBJ2-1; D is possibly TRBD1 (6 bases). The CDR3 totals 17 residues. The germline V and J ends were trimmed by 1 base and 3 bases, with 16 bases remaining between them. Germline CDR1 and CDR2: LGHNA and YSLEER. DNA for the CDR3: TGCGCCAGCAGCCAAGGGATAGGGGGAGCAAACTACAATGAGCAGTTCTTC. Its translation is CASSQGIGGANYNEQFF.

Judged by abundance, this clonotype is large. V is TRBV5-6 and J is TRBJ1-4; D is possibly TRBD1 (5 bases). The CDR3 has 16 amino acids. Per germline, CDR1 SGHDT and CDR2 YYEEEE. Trimming removed 3 bases from V and 6 bases from J, with 18 bases in between. The CDR3 DNA follows: TGTGCCAGCAGCTCTGCGACGGGTGGCAGGGATGAAAAACTGTTTTTT. This encodes CASSSATGGRDEKLFF. The whole variable domain, filled in from reference TRBV5-6 and TRBJ1-4, reads DAGVTQSPTHLIKTRGQQVTLRCSPKSGHDTVSWYQQALGQGPQFIFQYYEEEERQRGNFPDRFSGHQFPNYSSELNVNALLLGDSALYLCASSSATGGRDEKLFFGSGTQLSVL.

This clonotype is labeled as medium-sized. This chain joins TRBV3-1 and TRBJ1-2, with D perhaps matching TRBD1 (5 bases). This CDR3 is built from 12 residues. Germline assignment: CDR1 LGHDT and CDR2 YNNKEL (reference sequence). With 1 base removed from V and 6 bases from J, the gap between germline ends came to 6 bases. CDR3 nucleotides: TGTGCCAGCAGCCAAGTGGGGGATGGCTACACCTTC. Its protein is CASSQVGDGYTF.

Judged by abundance, this clonotype is medium-sized. The chain joins TRBV6-1 to TRBJ1-1; D is unresolved. The germline V and J ends were trimmed by 2 bases and 11 bases, with 9 bases remaining between them. The CDR3 runs to 11 residues. Germline CDR1 MNHNS, CDR2 SASEGT. The CDR3 nucleotides read TGTGCCAGCAGTGAATGGCCAAGTGCTTTCTTT. Amino acids: CASSEWPSAFF.

This clonotype is deemed medium-sized. The CDR3 nucleotides read TGTGCCAGCAGTTACTCGCAGGATCTAGGCGCGGATACGCAGTATTTT. It codes for CASSYSQDLGADTQYF. The chain is built from TRBV6-6 and TRBJ2-3; D not resolved. This CDR3 region has 16 residues. The V end lost 0 bases, the J end lost 6 bases, and 16 bases lay between the germline ends. CDR1 is MNHNY, CDR2 SVGAGI, per germline (reference sequence).

V gene TRBV2 combines with J gene TRBJ2-7; no firm D call. The CDR3 covers 10 residues. Trimming removed 8 bases at V and 6 bases at J, with 8 bases between. The germline V gene has CDR1 SNHLY and CDR2 FYNNEI. In DNA, the CDR3 is TGTGCCAGCGCCATCGGCGAGCAGTACTTC. Amino acids: CASAIGEQYF.

This clonotype is judged medium-sized. The chain recombines TRBV20-1 with TRBJ1-6, with TRBD1 as a possible D gene (5 bases). This CDR3 comprises 11 residues. CDR1 and CDR2 (germline): DFQATT, SNEGSKA (reference sequence). Trimming pared 6 bases from V and 10 bases from J, leaving 10 bases between. The CDR3 loop reads CSATAGSPLHF. In DNA form, the CDR3 reads TGCAGTGCCACGGCAGGGTCACCCCTCCACTTT.

This clonotype was seen at least ten times. The chain uses TRBV27 and TRBJ2-7; 8 bases match TRBD1. The ends lost 4 bases at V and 3 bases at J; junction bases unmatched: 8. CDR3 size: 15 residues. The germline CDR1 and CDR2 sequences are MNHEY and SMNVEV (reference sequence). The DNA for the CDR3 is TGTGCCAGCAGTTGGCGCAGGGGGCTCCTCTACGAGCAGTACTTC. The encoded protein is CASSWRRGLLYEQYF.

This clonotype was seen ten or more times. The CDR3 protein is CATSGREGRSDNEQFF. CDR3 coding DNA: TGTGCCACCTCGGGCCGGGAGGGGAGGTCTGACAATGAGCAGTTCTTC. The rearrangement uses TRBV10-3 and TRBJ2-1, with 8 bases aligning to TRBD2. The V and J ends lost 10 bases and 5 bases, in that order; junction bases with no gene match: 16. The CDR3 is 16 residues long. CDR1 ENHRY and CDR2 SYGVKD come from the germline V gene.

J is TRBJ2-3 and V is TRBV12-5; D is tentatively TRBD1 or TRBD2 (7 bases each). The CDR3 is made up of 12 amino acids. Germline V gene sequence: CDR1 LGHNT, CDR2 FRNRAP. V was trimmed by 5 bases and J by 8 bases, leaving 11 bases between them. Here the CDR3 reads CASGTRGGTQYF. In DNA, the CDR3 is TGTGCTAGTGGTACCAGGGGGGGTACGCAGTATTTT.

By share, this clonotype ranks as medium-sized. The V call is TRBV6-1, the J call TRBJ1-4, with D hard to call. V lost 7 bases and J 1 base, leaving 7 bases between the germline ends. Germline lookup yields CDR1 MNHNS and CDR2 SASEGT. The CDR3 consists of 13 residues. As DNA, the CDR3 is TGTGCCAGCAAGGAGGGAACTAATGAAAAACTGTTTTTT. This sequence encodes CASKEGTNEKLFF.